The clone carrying this T cell receptor (beta chain) appeared a few times. Unique molecular identifiers tagged the TCRbeta library. One entry per CDR3 protein, called by TCRdb with MiXCR from the PCR reads. Here the sample spans 250,000 to 350,000 distinct CDR3 sequences, almost 10% being singletons. Between the trimmed V and J ends, which lost 8 bases and 2 bases, there was a span of 5 bases. The CDR3 runs to 11 residues. These data belong to a study of T-cell reconstitution after alpha-beta-depleted transplantation in children. Sequences were derived from PBMCs from the stem cell graft donor, sampled from the stem cell graft. The rearrangement joins TRBV12-3 or TRBV12-4 to TRBJ2-3; D ambiguous. This TCR was sampled from a human donor who donated a stem cell graft to a child with SCID. The CDR3 DNA reads TGTGCCAGCGGGAACACAGATACGCAGTATTTT. As protein: CASGNTDTQYF.